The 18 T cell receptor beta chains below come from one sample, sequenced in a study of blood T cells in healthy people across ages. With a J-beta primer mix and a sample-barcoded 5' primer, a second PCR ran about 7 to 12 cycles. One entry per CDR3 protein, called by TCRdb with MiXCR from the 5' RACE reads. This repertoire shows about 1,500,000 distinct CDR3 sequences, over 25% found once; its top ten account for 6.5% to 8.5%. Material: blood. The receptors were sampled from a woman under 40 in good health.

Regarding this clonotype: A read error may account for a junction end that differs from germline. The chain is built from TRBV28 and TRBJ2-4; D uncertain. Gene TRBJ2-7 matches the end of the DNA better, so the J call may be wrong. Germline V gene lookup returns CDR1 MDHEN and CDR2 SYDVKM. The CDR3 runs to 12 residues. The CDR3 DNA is TGTCCCAGCAGTTTATGGGGCTACGAGCAGTACTTC. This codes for CPSSLWGYEQYF.

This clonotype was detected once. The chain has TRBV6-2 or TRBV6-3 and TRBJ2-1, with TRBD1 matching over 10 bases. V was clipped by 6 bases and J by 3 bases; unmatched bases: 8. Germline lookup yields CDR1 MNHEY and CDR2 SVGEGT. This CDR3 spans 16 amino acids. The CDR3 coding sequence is TGTGCCAGCAGGAACGACAGGGGGCCGGGCTACAATGAGCAGTTCTTC. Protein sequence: CASRNDRGPGYNEQFF.

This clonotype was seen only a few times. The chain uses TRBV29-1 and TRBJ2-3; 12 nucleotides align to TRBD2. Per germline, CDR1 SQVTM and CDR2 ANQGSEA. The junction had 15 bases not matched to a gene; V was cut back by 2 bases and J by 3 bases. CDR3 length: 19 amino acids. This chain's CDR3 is CSVESPLAGGETSTDTQYF. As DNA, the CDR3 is TGCAGCGTTGAAAGCCCCCTAGCGGGGGGGGAAACTAGTACAGATACGCAGTATTTT.

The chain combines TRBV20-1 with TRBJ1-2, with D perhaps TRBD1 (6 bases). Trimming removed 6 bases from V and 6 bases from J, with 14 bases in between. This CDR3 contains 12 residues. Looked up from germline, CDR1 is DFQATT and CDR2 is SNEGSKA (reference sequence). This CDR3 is CSAPGAHNGYTF. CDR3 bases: TGCAGTGCCCCGGGGGCCCATAATGGCTACACCTTC.

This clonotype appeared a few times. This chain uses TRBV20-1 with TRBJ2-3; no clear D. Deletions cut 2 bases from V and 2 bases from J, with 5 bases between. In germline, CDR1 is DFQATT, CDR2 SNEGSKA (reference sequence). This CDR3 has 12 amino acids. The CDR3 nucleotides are TGCAGTGCTAGATTCATCACAGATACGCAGTATTTT. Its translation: CSARFITDTQYF.

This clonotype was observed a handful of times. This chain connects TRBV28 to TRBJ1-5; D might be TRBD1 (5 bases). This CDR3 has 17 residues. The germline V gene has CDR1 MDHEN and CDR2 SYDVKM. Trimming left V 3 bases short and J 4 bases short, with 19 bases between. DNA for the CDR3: TGTGCCAGCAGTTTGGTCCTACAGGCCCAAGAGAATCAGCCCCAGCATTTT. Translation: CASSLVLQAQENQPQHF.

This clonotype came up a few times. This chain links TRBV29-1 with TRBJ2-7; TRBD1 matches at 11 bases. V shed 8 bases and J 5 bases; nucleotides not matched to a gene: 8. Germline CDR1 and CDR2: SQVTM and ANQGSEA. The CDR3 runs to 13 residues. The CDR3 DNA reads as TGCAGCTCGCGGGACAGGGGGGACCACGAGCAGTACTTC. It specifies CSSRDRGDHEQYF.

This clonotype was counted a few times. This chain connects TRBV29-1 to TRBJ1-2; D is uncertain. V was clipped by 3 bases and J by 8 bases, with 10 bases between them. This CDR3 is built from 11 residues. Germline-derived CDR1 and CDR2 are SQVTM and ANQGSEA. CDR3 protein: CSVDPGNGYTF. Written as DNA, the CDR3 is TGCAGCGTTGACCCGGGGAACGGCTACACCTTC. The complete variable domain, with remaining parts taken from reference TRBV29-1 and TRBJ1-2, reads SAVISQKPSRDICQRGTSLTIQCQVDSQVTMMFWYRQQPGQSLTLIATANQGSEATYESGFVIDKFPISRPNLTFSTLTVSNMSPEDSSIYLCSVDPGNGYTFGSGTRLTVV.

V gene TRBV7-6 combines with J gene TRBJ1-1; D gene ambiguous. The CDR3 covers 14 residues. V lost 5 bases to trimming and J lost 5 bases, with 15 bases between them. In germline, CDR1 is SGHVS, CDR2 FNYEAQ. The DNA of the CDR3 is TGTGCCAGCAGCCCCAGGCCTTTGGAAACTGAAGCTTTCTTT. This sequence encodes CASSPRPLETEAFF.

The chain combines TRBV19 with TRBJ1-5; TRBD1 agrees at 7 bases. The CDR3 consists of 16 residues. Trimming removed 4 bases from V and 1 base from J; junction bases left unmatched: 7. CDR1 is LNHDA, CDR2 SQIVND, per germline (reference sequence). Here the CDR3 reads CASSTRGTESNQPQHF. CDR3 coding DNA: TGTGCCAGTAGTACCCGTGGGACAGAAAGCAATCAGCCCCAGCATTTT. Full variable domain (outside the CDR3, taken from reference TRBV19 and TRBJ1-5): DGGITQSPKYLFRKEGQNVTLSCEQNLNHDAMYWYRQDPGQGLRLIYYSQIVNDFQKGDIAEGYSVSREKKESFPLTVTSAQKNPTAFYLCASSTRGTESNQPQHFGDGTRLSIL.

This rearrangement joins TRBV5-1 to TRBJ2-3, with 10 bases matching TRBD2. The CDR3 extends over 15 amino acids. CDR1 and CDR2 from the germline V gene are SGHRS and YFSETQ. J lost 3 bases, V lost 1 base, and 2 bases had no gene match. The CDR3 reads CASSLQAGGTDTQYF. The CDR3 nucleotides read TGCGCCAGCAGCTTGCAAGCGGGGGGGACAGATACGCAGTATTTT.

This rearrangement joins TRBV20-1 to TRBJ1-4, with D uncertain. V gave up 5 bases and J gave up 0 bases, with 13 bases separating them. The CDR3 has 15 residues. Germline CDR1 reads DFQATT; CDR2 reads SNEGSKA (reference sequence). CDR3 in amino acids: CSAPPYSPTNEKLFF. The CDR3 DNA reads TGCAGTGCTCCCCCGTACAGCCCAACTAATGAAAAACTGTTTTTT.

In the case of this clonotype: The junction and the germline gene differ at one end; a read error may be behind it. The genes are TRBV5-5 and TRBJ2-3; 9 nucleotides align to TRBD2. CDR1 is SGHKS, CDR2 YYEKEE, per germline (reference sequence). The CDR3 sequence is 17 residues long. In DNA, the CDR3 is TGTGCCAACAGCTTGAGGATGGGCGGGGGGGCCCAAGATACGCAATATTTT. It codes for CANSLRMGGGAQDTQYF.

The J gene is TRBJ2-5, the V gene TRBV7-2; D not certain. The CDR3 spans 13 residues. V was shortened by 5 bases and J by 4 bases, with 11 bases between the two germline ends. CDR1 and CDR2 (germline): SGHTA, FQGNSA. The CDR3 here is CASSRQKTETQYF. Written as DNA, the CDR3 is TGTGCCAGCAGCCGTCAAAAAACAGAGACCCAGTACTTC. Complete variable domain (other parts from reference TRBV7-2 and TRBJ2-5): GAGVSQSPSNKVTEKGKDVELRCDPISGHTALYWYRQSLGQGLEFLIYFQGNSAPDKSGLPSDRFSAERTGGSVSTLTIQRTQQEDSAVYLCASSRQKTETQYFGPGTRLLVL.

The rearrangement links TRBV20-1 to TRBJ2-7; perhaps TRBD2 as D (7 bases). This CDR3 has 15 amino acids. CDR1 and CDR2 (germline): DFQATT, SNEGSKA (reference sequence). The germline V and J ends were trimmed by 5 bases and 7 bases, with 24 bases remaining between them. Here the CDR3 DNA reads TGCAGTGCTGGCCAAGGGGGGGGATCCTACAATGAGCAGTACTTC. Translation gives CSAGQGGGSYNEQYF.

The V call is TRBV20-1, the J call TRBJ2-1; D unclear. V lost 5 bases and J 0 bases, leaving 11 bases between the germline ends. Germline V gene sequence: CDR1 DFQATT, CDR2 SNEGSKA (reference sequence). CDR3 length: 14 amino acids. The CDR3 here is CSASVFGSYNEQFF. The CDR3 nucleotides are TGCAGTGCTTCTGTTTTTGGCTCCTACAATGAGCAGTTCTTC.

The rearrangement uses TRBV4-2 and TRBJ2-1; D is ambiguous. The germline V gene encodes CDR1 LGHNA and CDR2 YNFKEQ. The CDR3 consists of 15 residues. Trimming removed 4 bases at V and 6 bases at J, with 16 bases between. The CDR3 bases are TGTGCCAGCAGCCCAGGCGAGAGTGCCGGCAATGAGCAGTTCTTC. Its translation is CASSPGESAGNEQFF.

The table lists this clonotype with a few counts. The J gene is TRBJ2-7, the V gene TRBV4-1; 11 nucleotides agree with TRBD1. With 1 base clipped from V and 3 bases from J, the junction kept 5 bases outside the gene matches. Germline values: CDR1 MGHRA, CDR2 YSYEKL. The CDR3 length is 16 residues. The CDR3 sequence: CASSQGAGTGGYEQYF. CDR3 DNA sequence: TGCGCCAGCAGCCAAGGGGCTGGGACAGGGGGCTACGAGCAGTACTTC.